The 2 T cell receptor beta chains reported below all come from one sample, sequenced in a study of beta chain features in type 1 diabetes. Findings of the study overall: All four CD4+ subsets of Type 1 diabetes patients contained TCRB CDR3s that were moderately but significantly shorter.

Expressed TCRB transcripts were sequenced, since all the RNA that had been isolated was reverse transcribed. Sequencing used immunoSEQ multiplex PCR; TCRdb keeps in-frame clones, though not all of them. Among 500,000 to 800,000 clones listed, roughly 12% were seen once. No antigen has been identified for these receptors. The sample consisted of naive CD4+ T cells from blood. These receptors were taken from a man aged 25-45 years with type 1 diabetes.

In its sample, this clone was seen a few times. The V call is TRBV4-2, the J call TRBJ2-2; possibly TRBD1 for D (6 bases). The V gene lost 1 base and the J gene lost 6 bases, with 12 bases spanning the gap. The CDR3 loop spans 15 amino acids. The germline V gene encodes CDR1 LGHNA and CDR2 YNFKEQ. CDR3 in DNA: TGTGCCAGCAGCCAAGGGGGCAGGGGAGCCGGGGAGCTGTTTTTT. It encodes CASSQGGRGAGELFF.

This clone was seen a few times. V is TRBV4-2 and J is TRBJ1-5; D is unresolved. The CDR3 has 12 amino acids. CDR1 LGHNA and CDR2 YNFKEQ come from the germline V gene. V shed 4 bases and J shed 4 bases, with 5 bases lying between them. The CDR3 DNA follows: TGTGCCAGCAGCCTCGGGAATCAGCCCCAGCATTTT. This gives the protein CASSLGNQPQHF.